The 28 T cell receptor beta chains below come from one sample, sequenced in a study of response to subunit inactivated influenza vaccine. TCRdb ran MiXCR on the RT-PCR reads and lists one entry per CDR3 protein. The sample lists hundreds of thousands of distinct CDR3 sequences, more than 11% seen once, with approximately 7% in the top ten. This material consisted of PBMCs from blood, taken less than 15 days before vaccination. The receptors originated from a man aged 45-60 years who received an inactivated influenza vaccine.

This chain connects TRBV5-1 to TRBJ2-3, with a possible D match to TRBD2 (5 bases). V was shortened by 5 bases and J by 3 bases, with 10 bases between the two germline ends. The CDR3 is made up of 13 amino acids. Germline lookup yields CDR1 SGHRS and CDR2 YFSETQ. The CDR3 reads CASRKSGTDTQYF. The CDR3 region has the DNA TGCGCCAGCAGGAAATCGGGGACAGATACGCAGTATTTT.

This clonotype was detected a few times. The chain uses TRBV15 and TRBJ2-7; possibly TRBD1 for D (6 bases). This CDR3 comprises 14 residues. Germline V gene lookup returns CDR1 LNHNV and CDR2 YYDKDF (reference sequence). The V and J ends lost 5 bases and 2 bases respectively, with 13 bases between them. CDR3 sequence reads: CATSSSRGTYEQYF. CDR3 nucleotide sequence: TGTGCCACCAGCTCAAGTAGGGGGACCTACGAGCAGTACTTC.

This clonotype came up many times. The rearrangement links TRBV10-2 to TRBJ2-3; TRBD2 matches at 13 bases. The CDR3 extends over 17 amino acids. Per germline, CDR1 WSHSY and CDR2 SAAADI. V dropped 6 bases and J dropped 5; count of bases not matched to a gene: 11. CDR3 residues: CASSETSGGSYIDTQYF. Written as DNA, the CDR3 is TGCGCCAGCAGCGAGACTAGCGGGGGGTCCTATATAGATACGCAGTATTTT.

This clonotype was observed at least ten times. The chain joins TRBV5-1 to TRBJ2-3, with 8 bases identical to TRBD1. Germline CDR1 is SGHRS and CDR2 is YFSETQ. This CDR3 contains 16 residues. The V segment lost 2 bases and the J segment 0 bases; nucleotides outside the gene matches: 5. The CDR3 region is CASSFYTGGSTDTQYF. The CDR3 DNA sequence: TGCGCCAGCAGCTTCTATACAGGGGGTAGCACAGATACGCAGTATTTT.

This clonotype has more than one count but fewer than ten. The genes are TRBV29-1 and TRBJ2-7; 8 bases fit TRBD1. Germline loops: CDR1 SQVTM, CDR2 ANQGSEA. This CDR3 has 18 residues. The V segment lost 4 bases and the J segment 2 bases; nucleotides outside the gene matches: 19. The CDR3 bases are TGCAGCGTTGTCCTCTGGCGGACAGGGATGCGGGATCCCTACGAGCAGTACTTC. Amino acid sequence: CSVVLWRTGMRDPYEQYF.

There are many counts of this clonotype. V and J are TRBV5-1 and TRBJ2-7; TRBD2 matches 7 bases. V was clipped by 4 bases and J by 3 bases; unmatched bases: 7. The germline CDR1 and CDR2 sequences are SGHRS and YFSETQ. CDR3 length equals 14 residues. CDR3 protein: CASSLSSGFYEQYF. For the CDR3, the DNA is TGCGCCAGCAGCCTATCTAGCGGCTTCTACGAGCAGTACTTC.

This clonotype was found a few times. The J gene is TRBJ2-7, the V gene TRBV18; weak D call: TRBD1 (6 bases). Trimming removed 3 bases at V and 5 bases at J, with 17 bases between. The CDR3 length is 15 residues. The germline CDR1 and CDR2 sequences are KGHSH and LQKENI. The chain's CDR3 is CASSPGHPVLDEQYF. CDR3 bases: TGTGCCAGCTCACCGGGACACCCCGTTTTGGACGAGCAGTACTTC.

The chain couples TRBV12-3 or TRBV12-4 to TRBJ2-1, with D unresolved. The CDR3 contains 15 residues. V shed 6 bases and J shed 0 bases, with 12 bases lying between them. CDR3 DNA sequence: TGTGCCAGCAGAAATAGTAGAAGCTCCTACAATGAGCAGTTCTTC. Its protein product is CASRNSRSSYNEQFF.

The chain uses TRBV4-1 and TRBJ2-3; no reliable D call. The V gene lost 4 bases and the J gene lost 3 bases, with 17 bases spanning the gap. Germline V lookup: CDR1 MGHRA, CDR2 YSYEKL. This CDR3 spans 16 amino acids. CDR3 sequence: CASSLPRELTTDTQYF. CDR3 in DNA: TGCGCCAGCAGCCTCCCCCGCGAACTAACTACAGATACGCAGTATTTT.

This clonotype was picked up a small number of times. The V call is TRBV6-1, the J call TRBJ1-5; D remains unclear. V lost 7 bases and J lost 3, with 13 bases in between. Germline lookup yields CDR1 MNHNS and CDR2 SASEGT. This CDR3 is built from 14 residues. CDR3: CASIEWGNNQPQHF. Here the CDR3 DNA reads TGTGCCAGCATCGAATGGGGTAACAATCAGCCCCAGCATTTT.

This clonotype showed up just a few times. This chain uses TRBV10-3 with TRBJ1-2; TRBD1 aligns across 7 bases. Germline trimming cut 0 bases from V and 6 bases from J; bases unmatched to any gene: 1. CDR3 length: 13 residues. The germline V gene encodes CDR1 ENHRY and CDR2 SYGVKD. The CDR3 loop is CAISESQGNGYTF. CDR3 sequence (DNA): TGTGCCATCAGTGAGTCACAGGGGAATGGCTACACCTTC.

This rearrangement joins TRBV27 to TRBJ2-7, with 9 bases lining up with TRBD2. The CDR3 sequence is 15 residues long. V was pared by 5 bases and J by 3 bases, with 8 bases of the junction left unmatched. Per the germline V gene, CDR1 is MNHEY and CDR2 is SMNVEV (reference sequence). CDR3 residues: CASSGAGLAVYEQYF. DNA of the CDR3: TGTGCCAGCAGTGGTGCGGGACTAGCTGTCTACGAGCAGTACTTC.

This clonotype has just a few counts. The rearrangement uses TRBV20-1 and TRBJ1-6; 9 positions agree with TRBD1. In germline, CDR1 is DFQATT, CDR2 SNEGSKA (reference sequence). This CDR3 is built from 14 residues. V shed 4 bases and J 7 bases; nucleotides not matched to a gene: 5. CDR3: CSATPGTGNSPLHF. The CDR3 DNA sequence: TGCAGTGCTACTCCCGGGACAGGGAATTCACCCCTCCACTTT.

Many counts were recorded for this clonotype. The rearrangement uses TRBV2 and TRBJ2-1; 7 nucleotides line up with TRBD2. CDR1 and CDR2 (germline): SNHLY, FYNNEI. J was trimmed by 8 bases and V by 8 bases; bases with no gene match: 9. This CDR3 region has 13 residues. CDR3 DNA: TGTGCCAGCGCTGCGGGGGTTACTGATGAGCAGTTCTTC. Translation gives CASAAGVTDEQFF.

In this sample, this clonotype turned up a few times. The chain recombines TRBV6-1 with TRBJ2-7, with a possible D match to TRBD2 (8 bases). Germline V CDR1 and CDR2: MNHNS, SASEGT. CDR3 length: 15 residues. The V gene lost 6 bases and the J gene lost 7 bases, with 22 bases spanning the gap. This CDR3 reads CASSQGVAGIGEQYF. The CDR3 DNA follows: TGTGCCAGCAGCCAGGGGGTAGCGGGAATCGGTGAGCAGTACTTC.

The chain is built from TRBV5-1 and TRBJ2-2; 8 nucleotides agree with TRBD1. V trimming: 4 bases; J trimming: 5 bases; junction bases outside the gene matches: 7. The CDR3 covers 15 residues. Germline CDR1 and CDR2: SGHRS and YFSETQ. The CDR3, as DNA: TGCGCCAGCAGCGGTGGACAGGGTCGGACCGGGGAGCTGTTTTTT. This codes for CASSGGQGRTGELFF.

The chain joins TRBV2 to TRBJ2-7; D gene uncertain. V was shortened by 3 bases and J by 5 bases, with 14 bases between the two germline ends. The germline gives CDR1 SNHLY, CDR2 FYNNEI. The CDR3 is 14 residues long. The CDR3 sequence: CASSENNAVHEQYF. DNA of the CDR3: TGTGCCAGCAGTGAGAACAACGCCGTCCACGAGCAGTACTTC.

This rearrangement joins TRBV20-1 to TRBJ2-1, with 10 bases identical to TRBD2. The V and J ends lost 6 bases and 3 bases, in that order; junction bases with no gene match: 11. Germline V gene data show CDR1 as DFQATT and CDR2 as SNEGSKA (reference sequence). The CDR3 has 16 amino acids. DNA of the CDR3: TGCAGTGCAGCGGGGGGGAATGGTATCAGCTACAATGAGCAGTTCTTC. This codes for CSAAGGNGISYNEQFF.

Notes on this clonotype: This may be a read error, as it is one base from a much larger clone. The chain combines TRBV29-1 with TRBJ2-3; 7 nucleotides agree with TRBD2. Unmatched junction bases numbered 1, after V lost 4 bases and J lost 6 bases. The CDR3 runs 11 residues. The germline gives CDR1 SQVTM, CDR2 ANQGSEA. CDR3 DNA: TGCAGCGTTGTCGGGGGGGATACGCAGTATTTT. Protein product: CSVVGGDTQYF.

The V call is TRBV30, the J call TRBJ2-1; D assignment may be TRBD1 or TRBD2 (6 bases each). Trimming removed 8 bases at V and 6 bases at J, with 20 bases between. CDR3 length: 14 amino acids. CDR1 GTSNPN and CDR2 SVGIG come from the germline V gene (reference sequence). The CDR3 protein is CALNRGWGANEQFF. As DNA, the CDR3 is TGTGCCCTGAACCGGGGTTGGGGGGCCAATGAGCAGTTCTTC. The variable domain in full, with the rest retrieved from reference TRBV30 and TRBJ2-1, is SQTIHQWPATLVQPVGSPLSLECTVEGTSNPNLYWYRQAAGRGLQLLFYSVGIGQISSEVPQNLSASRPQDRQFILSSKKLLLSDSGFYLCALNRGWGANEQFFGPGTRLTVL.

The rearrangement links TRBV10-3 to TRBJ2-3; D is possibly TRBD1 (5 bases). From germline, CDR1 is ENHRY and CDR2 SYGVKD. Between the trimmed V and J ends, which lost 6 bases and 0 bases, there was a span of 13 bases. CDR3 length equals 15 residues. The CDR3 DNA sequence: TGTGCCATCAGGGACCCAGGGTCAAGCACAGATACGCAGTATTTT. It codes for CAIRDPGSSTDTQYF.

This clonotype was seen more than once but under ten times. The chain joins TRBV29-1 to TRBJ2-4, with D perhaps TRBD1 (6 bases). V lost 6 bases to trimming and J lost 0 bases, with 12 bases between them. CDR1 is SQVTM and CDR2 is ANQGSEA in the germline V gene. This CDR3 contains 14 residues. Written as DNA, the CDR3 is TGCAGCGTAGGACAGAGTCTAGCCAAAAACATTCAGTACTTC. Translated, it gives CSVGQSLAKNIQYF.

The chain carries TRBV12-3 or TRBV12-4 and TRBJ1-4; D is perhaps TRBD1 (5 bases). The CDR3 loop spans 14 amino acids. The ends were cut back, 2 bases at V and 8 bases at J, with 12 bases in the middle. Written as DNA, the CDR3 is TGTGCCAGCAGTTTACGGGACTGGGCCGAAAAACTGTTTTTT. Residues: CASSLRDWAEKLFF.

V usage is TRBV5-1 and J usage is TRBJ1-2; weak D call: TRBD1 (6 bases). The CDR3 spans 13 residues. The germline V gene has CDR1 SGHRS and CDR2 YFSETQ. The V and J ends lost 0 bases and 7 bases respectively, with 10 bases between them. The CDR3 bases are TGCGCCAGCAGCTTGGAAGGGACATCTGGCTACACCTTC. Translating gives CASSLEGTSGYTF. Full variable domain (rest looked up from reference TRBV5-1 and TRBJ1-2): KAGVTQTPRYLIKTRGQQVTLSCSPISGHRSVSWYQQTPGQGLQFLFEYFSETQRNKGNFPGRFSGRQFSNSRSEMNVSTLELGDSALYLCASSLEGTSGYTFGSGTRLTVV.

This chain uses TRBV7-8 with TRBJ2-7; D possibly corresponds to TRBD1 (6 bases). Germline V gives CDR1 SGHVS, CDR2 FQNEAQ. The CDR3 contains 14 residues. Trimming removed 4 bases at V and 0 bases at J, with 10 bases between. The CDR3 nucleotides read TGTGCCAGCAGCTCGGACAGACTCTCCTACGAGCAGTACTTC. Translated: CASSSDRLSYEQYF. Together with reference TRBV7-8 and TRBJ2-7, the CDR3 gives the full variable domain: GAGVSQSPRYKVAKRGQDVALRCDPISGHVSLFWYQQALGQGPEFLTYFQNEAQLDKSGLPSDRFFAERPEGSVSTLKIQRTQQEDSAVYLCASSSDRLSYEQYFGPGTRLTVT.

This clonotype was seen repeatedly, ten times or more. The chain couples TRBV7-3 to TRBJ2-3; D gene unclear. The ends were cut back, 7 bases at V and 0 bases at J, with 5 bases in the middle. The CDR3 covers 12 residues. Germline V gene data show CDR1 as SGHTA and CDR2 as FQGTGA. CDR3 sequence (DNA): TGTGCCAGCAAGACTAGCACAGATACGCAGTATTTT. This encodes CASKTSTDTQYF.

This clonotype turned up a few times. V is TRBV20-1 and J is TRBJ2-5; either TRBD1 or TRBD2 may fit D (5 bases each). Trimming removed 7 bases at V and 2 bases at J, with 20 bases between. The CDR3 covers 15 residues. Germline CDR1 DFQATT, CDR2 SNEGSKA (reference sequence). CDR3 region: CSVRRPGLAQETQYF. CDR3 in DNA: TGCAGTGTCAGAAGGCCGGGGCTAGCTCAAGAGACCCAGTACTTC.

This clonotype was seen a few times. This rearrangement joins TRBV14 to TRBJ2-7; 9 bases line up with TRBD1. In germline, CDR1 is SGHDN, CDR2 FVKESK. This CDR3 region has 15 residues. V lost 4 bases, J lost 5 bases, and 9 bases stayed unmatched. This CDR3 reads CASSLLRDRENEQYF. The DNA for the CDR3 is TGTGCCAGCAGCCTCCTCCGGGACAGGGAGAACGAGCAGTACTTC.